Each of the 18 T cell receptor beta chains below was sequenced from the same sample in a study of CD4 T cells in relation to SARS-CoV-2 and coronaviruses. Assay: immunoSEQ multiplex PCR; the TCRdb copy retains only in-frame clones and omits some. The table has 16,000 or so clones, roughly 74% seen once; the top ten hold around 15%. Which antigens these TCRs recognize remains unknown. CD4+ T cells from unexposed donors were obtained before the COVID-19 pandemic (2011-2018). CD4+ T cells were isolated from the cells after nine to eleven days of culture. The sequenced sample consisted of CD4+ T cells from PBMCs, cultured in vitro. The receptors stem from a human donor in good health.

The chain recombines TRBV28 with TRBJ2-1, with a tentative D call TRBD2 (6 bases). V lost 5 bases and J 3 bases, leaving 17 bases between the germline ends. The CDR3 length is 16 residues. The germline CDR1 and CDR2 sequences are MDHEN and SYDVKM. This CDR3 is CASSTAGYGSYNEQFF. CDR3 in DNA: TGTGCCAGCAGTACGGCGGGGTATGGCAGCTACAATGAGCAGTTCTTC. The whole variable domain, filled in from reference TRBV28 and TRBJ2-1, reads DVKVTQSSRYLVKRTGEKVFLECVQDMDHENMFWYRQDPGLGLRLIYFSYDVKMKEKGDIPEGYSVSREKKERFSLILESASTNQTSMYLCASSTAGYGSYNEQFFGPGTRLTVL.

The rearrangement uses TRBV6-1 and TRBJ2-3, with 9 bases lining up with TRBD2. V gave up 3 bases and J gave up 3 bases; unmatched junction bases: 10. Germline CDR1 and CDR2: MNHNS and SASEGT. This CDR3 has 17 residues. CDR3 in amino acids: CASSEFEVAGATDTQYF. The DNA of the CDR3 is TGTGCCAGCAGTGAGTTCGAGGTAGCGGGAGCTACAGATACGCAGTATTTT.

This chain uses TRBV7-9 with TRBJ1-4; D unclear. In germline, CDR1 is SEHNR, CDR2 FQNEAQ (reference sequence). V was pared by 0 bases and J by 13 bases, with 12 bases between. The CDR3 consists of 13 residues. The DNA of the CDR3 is TGTGCCAGCAGCTTAGCGCGGGGAGAGGGACTGTTTTTT. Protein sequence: CASSLARGEGLFF.

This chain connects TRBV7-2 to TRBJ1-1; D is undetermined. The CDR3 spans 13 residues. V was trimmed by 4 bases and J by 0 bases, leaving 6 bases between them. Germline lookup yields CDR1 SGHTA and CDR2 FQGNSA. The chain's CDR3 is CASSWQMNTEAFF. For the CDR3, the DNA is TGTGCCAGCAGCTGGCAGATGAACACTGAAGCTTTCTTT.

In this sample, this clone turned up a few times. CDR3 protein: CASSVLGENEQFF. As DNA, the CDR3 is TGTGCCAGCAGCGTTTTAGGGGAGAATGAGCAGTTCTTC. The gene calls are TRBV9 and TRBJ2-1; tentatively, D is TRBD1 or TRBD2 (5 bases each). Trimming removed 2 bases at V and 7 bases at J, with 10 bases between. This CDR3 is 13 amino acids long. CDR1 is SGDLS and CDR2 is YYNGEE in the germline V gene.

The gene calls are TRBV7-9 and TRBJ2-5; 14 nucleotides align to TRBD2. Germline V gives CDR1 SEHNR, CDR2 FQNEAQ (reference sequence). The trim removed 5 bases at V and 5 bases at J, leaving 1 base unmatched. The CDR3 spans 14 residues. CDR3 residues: CASSRTSGGETQYF. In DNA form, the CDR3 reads TGTGCCAGCAGCCGGACTAGCGGGGGGGAGACCCAGTACTTC. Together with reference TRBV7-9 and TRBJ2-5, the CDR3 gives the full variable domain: DTGVSQNPRHKITKRGQNVTFRCDPISEHNRLYWYRQTLGQGPEFLTYFQNEAQLEKSRLLSDRFSAERPKGSFSTLEIQRTEQGDSAMYLCASSRTSGGETQYFGPGTRLLVL.

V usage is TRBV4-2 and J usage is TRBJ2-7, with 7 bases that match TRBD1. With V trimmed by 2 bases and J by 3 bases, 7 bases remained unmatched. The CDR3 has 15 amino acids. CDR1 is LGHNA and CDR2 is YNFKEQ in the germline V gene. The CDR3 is CASSQSHRDSYEQYF. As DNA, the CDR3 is TGTGCCAGCAGCCAATCCCATCGGGACAGCTACGAGCAGTACTTC.

Here the CDR3 reads CASSTGLPNTGELFF. DNA of the CDR3: TGTGCCAGCAGTACAGGGTTACCCAACACCGGGGAGCTGTTTTTT. The V call is TRBV6-5, the J call TRBJ2-2, with D tentatively TRBD1 (6 bases). V lost 5 bases and J 2 bases, leaving 12 bases between the germline ends. The CDR3 has 15 amino acids. The germline CDR1 and CDR2 sequences are MNHEY and SVGAGI.

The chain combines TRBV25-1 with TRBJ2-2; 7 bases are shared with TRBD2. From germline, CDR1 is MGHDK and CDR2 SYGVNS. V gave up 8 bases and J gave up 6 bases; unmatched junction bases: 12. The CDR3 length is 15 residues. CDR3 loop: CASRGVLEVAGELFF. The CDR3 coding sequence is TGTGCCAGCCGGGGGGTGTTGGAGGTTGCCGGGGAGCTGTTTTTT.

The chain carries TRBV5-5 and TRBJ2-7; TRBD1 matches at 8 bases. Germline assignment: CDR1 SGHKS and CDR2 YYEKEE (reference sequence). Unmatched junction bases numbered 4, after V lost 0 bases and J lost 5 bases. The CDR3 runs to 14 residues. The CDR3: CASSLGTGMNEQYF. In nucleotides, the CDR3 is TGTGCCAGCAGCTTGGGGACAGGGATGAACGAGCAGTACTTC.

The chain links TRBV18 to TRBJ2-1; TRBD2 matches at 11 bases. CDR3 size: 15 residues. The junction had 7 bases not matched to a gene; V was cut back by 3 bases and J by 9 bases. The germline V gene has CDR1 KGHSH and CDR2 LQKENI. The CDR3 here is CASSPQTSGTVEQFF. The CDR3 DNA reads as TGTGCCAGCTCACCGCAGACTAGCGGGACGGTTGAGCAGTTCTTC.

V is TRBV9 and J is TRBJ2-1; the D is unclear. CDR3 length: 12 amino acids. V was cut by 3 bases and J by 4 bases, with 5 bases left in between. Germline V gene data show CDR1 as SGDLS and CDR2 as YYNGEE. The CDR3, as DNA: TGTGCCAGCAGCGGCCTATACAATGAGCAGTTCTTC. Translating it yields CASSGLYNEQFF. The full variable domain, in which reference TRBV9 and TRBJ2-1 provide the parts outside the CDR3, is DSGVTQTPKHLITATGQRVTLRCSPRSGDLSVYWYQQSLDQGLQFLIQYYNGEERAKGNILERFSAQQFPDLHSELNLSSLELGDSALYFCASSGLYNEQFFGPGTRLTVL.

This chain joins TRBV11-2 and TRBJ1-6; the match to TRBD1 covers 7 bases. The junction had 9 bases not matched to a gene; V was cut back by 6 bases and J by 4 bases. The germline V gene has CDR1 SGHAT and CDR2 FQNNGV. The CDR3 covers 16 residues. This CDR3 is CASRKIQGNYNSPLHF. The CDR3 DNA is TGTGCCAGCAGGAAAATACAGGGGAATTATAATTCACCCCTCCACTTT.

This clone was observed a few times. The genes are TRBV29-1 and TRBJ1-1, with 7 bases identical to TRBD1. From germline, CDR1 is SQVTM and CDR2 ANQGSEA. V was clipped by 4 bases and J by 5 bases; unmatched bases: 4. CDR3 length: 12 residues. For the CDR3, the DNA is TGCAGCGTTGCCCAACAGGGGACTGAAGCTTTCTTT. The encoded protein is CSVAQQGTEAFF.

The CDR3 here is CSASVPWGRGQETQYF. CDR3 coding DNA: TGCAGTGCTAGTGTTCCGTGGGGCAGGGGGCAAGAGACCCAGTACTTC. J is TRBJ2-5 and V is TRBV20-1; 7 nucleotides line up with TRBD1. Trimming removed 3 bases from V and 2 bases from J; junction bases left unmatched: 12. CDR1 is DFQATT and CDR2 is SNEGSKA in the germline V gene (reference sequence). This CDR3 has 16 amino acids.

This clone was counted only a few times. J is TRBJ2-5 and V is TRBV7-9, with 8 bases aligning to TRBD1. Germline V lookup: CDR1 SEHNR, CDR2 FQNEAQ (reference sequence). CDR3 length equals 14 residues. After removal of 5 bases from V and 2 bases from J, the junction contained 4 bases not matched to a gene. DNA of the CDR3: TGTGCCAGCAGCAGTGGACAGGGTCAAGAGACCCAGTACTTC. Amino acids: CASSSGQGQETQYF.

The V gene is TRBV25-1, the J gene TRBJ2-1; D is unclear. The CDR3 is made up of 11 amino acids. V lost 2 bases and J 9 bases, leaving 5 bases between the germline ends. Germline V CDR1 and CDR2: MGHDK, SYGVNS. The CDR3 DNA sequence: TGTGCCAGCAGTGAACTGAGTGAGCAGTTCTTC. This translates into CASSELSEQFF.

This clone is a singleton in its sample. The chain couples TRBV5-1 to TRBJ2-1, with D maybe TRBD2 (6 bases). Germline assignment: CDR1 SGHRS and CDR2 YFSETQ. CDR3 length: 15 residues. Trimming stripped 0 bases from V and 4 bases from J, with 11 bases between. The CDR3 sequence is CASSLVGGTYNEQFF. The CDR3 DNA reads TGCGCCAGCAGCTTGGTTGGAGGGACTTACAATGAGCAGTTCTTC. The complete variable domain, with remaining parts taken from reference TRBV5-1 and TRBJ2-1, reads KAGVTQTPRYLIKTRGQQVTLSCSPISGHRSVSWYQQTPGQGLQFLFEYFSETQRNKGNFPGRFSGRQFSNSRSEMNVSTLELGDSALYLCASSLVGGTYNEQFFGPGTRLTVL.